Listed below are T cell receptor beta chains from one sample, sequenced in a study of T cell responses to AZD1222 COVID-19 vaccine. Here immunoSEQ multiplex PCR was the method, and the copy in TCRdb shows in-frame clones only, minus some. In the table there are around 140,000 clones, around 90% of which are singletons. This material consisted of peripheral blood, taken 28 days after the second dose of the MenACWY control vaccine. These receptors came from an adult who received the MenACWY meningococcal vaccine as a control. CDR3s include the opening cysteine and the closing phenylalanine or tryptophan. The D gene is left open where the match is weak. Size is stated for part of the rows, as once, few or many counts, or as a class when the clone is expanded.

j_call: TRBJ1-2
clone_size: NA
v_call: TRBV11-3
d_call: TRBD1
cdr3_nt: TGTGCCAGCAGCCACTCCTACAGGGGTCCTAACTATGGCTACACCTTC
cdr3_aa: CASSHSYRGPNYGYTF

j_call: TRBJ2-7
clone_size: NA
v_call: TRBV7-2
d_call: NA
cdr3_nt: TGTGCCAGCAGCTTCGGAGACTACGAGCAGTACTTC
cdr3_aa: CASSFGDYEQYF

j_call: TRBJ1-1
clone_size: NA
v_call: TRBV19
d_call: NA
cdr3_nt: TGTGCCAGTATTAGGGGCACAGGGTCCACTGAAGCTTTCTTT
cdr3_aa: CASIRGTGSTEAFF

j_call: TRBJ2-2
clone_size: NA
v_call: TRBV24-1
d_call: TRBD2
cdr3_nt: TGTGCCACCAGCCCCGTAACTAGGAGCGGGAGGGCCCCCGGGGAGCTGTTTTTT
cdr3_aa: CATSPVTRSGRAPGELFF

j_call: TRBJ2-1
clone_size: NA
v_call: TRBV6-4
d_call: NA
cdr3_nt: TGTGCCAGCAGTGACTCAGGGACGTATCCCAATGAGCAGTTCTTC
cdr3_aa: CASSDSGTYPNEQFF

j_call: TRBJ1-2
clone_size: NA
v_call: TRBV7-8
d_call: TRBD1
cdr3_nt: TGTGCCAGCAGCCCCGACAGGGCGCTCTATGGCTACACCTTC
cdr3_aa: CASSPDRALYGYTF

j_call: TRBJ2-3
clone_size: NA
v_call: TRBV29-1
d_call: NA
cdr3_nt: TGCAGCGTTGTTCAGGGGAGCACAGATACGCAGTATTTT
cdr3_aa: CSVVQGSTDTQYF

j_call: TRBJ1-5
clone_size: NA
v_call: TRBV7-2
d_call: NA
cdr3_nt: TGTGCCAGCAGCTATCGGGGAAGCAATCAGCCCCAGCATTTT
cdr3_aa: CASSYRGSNQPQHF

j_call: TRBJ2-3
clone_size: NA
v_call: TRBV2
d_call: NA
cdr3_nt: TGTGCCAGCAGTGCCATACGTCTGGAAGATACGCAGTATTTT
cdr3_aa: CASSAIRLEDTQYF

j_call: TRBJ1-5
clone_size: NA
v_call: TRBV5-8
d_call: NA
cdr3_nt: TGTGCCAGCAGCTTGCCAGGGCAAATCGGCAATCAGCCCCAGCATTTT
cdr3_aa: CASSLPGQIGNQPQHF

j_call: TRBJ2-1
clone_size: few
v_call: TRBV27
d_call: TRBD1
cdr3_nt: TGTGCCAGCAGTTTATCGCAGGGGGCCGGGGACAATGAGCAGTTCTTC
cdr3_aa: CASSLSQGAGDNEQFF

j_call: TRBJ1-1
clone_size: once
v_call: TRBV7-9
d_call: NA
cdr3_nt: TGTGCCAGCATCGGTAGGGGGGTCACTGAAGCTTTCTTT
cdr3_aa: CASIGRGVTEAFF

j_call: TRBJ2-3
clone_size: NA
v_call: TRBV3-1/TRBV3-2
d_call: TRBD1
cdr3_nt: TGTGCCAGCAGCCCGAGACAGGGGGCTACAGATACGCAGTATTTT
cdr3_aa: CASSPRQGATDTQYF

j_call: TRBJ2-7
clone_size: NA
v_call: TRBV6-1
d_call: NA
cdr3_nt: TGTGCCAGCAGTGACCAACCCTACGAGCAGTACTTC
cdr3_aa: CASSDQPYEQYF